This T cell receptor beta chain was observed in a study of T cell responses to AZD1222 COVID-19 vaccine. The study, taken as a whole, reports: Increased Spike-specific TCR breadth and depth were observed after two AZD1222 doses.

On this clone itself: Antigen: not known.

Repertoires were generated with immunoSEQ multiplex PCR, while TCRdb's copy carries only in-frame clones and drops some. The repertoire has about 160,000 clones, about 90% of them found once; the top ten carry approximately 2%. The receptor's source is an adult in good health. This specimen was peripheral blood, taken on day 0 of AZD1222 vaccination.

The CDR3 loop is CASSVATGQGWGNTEAFF. Written as DNA, the CDR3 is TGTGCCAGCAGCGTAGCTACAGGGCAGGGGTGGGGGAACACTGAAGCTTTCTTT. The gene calls are TRBV9 and TRBJ1-1, with a tentative D call TRBD1 (6 bases). CDR3 length: 18 residues. V gave up 0 bases and J gave up 1 base, with 19 bases separating them. Germline loops: CDR1 SGDLS, CDR2 YYNGEE. Full variable domain (rest looked up from reference TRBV9 and TRBJ1-1): DSGVTQTPKHLITATGQRVTLRCSPRSGDLSVYWYQQSLDQGLQFLIQYYNGEERAKGNILERFSAQQFPDLHSELNLSSLELGDSALYFCASSVATGQGWGNTEAFFGQGTRLTVV.